This T cell receptor (beta chain) was sequenced during a study of Ad26.COV2.S vaccination and SARS-CoV-2 variants. The overall study: Ad26.COV2.S given intramuscularly, once or twice 56 days apart. Study findings and constraints: For non-spike TCRs, breadth in vaccine recipients resembled that in placebo recipients.

CDR1 and CDR2 from the germline V gene are SGHKS and YYEKEE (reference sequence). The CDR3 spans 15 residues. The method was immunoSEQ multiplex PCR; TCRdb's version includes in-frame clones alone and lacks a portion of them. The sample yields 380,000 or so clones, approximately 83% seen once. There are a few counts of this clone. The antigen is not known. Relative to the germline gene, one junction end is altered; a read error may explain this. Treatment here: some 20 received Ad26.COV2.S at low or high dose, single or two shots; about 5 received placebo; per-sample allocation not given. Specimens were obtained on day 63 following the first vaccine or placebo injection. Wuhan-strain SARS-CoV-2 spike was expressed by the Ad26 vector that made up the vaccine.

The sample in question was peripheral blood, obtained in a trial of Ad26.COV2.S vaccine versus placebo. The chain couples TRBV5-5 to TRBJ1-2; D unclear. This TCR was sampled from a person aged 18 to 65 who received the Ad26.COV2.S COVID-19 vaccine or a placebo. The CDR3 loop is CASSPHGNGYRGFPF. The CDR3 bases are TGTGCCAGCAGCCCGCATGGGAACGGATATCGGGGTTTTCCCTTC. The full variable domain, rest sourced from reference TRBV5-5 and TRBJ1-2, is DAGVTQSPTHLIKTRGQQVTLRCSPISGHKSVSWYQQVLGQGPQFIFQYYEKEERGRGNFPDRFSARQFPNYSSELNVNALLLGDSALYLCASSPHGNGYRGFPFGSGTRLTVV.